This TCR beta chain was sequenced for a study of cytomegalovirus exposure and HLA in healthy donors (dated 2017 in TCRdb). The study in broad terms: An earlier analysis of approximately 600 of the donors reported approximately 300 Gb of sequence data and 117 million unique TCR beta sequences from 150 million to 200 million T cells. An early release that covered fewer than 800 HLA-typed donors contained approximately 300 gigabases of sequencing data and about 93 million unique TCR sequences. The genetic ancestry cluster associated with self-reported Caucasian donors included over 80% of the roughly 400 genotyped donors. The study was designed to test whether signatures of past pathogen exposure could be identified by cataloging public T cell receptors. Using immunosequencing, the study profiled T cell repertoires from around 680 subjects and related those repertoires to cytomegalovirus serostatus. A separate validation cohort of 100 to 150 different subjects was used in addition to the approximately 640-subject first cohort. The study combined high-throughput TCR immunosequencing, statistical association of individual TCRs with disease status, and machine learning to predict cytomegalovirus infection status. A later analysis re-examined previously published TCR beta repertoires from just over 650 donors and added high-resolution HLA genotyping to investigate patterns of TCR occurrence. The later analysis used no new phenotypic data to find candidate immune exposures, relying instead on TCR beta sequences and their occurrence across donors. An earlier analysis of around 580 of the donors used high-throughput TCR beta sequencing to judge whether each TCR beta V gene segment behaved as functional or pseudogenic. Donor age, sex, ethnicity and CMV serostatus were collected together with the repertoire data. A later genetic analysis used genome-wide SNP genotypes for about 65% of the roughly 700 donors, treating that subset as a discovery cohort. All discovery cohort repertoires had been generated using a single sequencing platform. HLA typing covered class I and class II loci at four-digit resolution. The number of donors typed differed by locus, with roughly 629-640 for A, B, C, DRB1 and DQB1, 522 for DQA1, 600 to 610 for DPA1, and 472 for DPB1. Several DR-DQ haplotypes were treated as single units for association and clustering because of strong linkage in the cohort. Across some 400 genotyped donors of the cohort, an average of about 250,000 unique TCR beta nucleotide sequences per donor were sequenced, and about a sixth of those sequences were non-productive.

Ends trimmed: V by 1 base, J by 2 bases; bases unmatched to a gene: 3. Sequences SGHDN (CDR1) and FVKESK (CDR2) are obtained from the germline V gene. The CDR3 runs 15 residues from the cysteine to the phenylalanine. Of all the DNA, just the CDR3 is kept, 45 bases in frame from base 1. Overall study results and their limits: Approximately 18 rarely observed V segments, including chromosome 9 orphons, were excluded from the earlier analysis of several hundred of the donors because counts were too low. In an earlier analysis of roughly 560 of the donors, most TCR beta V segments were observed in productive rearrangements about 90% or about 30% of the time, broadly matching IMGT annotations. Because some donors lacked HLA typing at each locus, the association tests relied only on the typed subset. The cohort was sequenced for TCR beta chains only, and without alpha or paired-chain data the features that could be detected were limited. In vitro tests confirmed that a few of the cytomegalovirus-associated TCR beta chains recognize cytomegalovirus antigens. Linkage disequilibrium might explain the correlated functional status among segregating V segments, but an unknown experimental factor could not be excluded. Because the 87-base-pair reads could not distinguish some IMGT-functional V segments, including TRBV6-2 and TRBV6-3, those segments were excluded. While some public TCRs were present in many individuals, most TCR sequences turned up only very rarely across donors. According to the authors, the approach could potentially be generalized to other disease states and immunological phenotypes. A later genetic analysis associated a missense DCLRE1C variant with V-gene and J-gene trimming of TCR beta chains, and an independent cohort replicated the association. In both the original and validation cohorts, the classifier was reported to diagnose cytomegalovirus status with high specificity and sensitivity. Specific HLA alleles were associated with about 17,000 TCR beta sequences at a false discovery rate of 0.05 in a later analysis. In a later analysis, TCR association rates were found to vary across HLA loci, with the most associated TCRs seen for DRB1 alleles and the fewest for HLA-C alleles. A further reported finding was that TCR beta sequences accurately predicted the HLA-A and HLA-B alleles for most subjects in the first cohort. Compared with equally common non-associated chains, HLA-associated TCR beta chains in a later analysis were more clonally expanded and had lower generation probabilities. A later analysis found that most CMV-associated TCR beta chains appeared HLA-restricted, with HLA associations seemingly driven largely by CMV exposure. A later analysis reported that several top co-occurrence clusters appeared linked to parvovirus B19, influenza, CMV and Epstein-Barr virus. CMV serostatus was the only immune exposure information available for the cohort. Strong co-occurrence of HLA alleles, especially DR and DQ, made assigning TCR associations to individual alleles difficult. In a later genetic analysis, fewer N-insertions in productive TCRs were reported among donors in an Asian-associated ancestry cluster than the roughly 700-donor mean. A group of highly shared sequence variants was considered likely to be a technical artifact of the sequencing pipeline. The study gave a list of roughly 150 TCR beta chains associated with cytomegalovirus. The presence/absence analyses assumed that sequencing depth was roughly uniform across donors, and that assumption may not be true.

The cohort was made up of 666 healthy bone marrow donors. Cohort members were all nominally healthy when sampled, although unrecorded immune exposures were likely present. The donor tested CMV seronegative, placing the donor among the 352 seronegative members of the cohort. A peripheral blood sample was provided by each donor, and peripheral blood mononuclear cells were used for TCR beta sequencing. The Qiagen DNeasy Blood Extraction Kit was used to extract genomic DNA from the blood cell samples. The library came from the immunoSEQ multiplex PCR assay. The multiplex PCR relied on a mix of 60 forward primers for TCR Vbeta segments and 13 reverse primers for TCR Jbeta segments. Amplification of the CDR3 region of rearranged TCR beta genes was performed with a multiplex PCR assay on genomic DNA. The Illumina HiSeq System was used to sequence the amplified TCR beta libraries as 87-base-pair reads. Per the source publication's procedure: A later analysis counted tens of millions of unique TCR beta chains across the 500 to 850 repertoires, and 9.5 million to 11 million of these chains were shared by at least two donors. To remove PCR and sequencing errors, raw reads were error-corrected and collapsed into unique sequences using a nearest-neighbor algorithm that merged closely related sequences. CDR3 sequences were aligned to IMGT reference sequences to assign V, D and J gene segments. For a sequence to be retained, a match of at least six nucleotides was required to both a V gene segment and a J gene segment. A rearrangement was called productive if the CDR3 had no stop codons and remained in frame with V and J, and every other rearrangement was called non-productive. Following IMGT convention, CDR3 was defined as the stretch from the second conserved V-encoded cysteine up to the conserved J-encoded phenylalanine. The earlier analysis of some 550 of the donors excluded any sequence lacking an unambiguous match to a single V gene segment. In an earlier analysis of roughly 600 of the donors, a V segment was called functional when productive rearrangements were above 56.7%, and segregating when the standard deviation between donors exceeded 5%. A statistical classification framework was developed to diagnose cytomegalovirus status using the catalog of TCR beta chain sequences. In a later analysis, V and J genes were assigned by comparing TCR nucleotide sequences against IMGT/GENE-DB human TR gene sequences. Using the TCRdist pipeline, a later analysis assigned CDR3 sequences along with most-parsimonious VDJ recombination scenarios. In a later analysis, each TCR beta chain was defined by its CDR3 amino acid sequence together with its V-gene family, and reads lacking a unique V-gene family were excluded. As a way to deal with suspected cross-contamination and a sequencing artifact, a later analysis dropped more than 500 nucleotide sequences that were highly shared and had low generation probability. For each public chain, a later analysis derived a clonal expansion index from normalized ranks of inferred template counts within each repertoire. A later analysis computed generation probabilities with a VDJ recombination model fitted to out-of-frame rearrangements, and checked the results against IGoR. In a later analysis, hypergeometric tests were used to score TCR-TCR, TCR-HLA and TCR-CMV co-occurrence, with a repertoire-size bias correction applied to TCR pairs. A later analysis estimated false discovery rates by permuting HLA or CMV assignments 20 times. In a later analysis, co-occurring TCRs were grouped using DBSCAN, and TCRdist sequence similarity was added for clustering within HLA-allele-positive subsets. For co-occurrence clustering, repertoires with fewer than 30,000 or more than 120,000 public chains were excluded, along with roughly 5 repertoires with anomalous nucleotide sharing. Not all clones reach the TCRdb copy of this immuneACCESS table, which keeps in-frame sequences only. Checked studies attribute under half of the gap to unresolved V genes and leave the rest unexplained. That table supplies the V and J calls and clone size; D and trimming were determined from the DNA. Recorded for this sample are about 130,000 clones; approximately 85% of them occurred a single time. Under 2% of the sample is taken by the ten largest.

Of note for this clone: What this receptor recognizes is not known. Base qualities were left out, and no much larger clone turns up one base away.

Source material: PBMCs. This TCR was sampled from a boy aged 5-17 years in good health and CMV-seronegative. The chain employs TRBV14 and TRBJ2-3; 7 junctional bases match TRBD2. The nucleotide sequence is TGTGCCAGCAGCCAAGGGGACTACCTCACAGATACGCAGTATTTT. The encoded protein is CASSQGDYLTDTQYF.